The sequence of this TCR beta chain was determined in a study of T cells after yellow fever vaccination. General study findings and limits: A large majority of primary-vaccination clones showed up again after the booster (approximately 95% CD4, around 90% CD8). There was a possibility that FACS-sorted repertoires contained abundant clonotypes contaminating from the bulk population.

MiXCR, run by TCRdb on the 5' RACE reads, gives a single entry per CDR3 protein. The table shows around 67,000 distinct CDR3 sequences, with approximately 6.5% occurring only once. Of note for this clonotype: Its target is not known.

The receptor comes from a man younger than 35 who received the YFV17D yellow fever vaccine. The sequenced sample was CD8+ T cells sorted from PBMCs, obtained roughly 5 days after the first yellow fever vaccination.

CDR3 in amino acids: CASSFGAGGYLYNEQFF. CDR3 nucleotides: TGTGCCAGCAGTTTTGGAGCGGGGGGGTATCTCTACAATGAGCAGTTCTTC. This sequence joins TRBV12-3 or TRBV12-4 and TRBJ2-1, with 10 bases that match TRBD2. V shed 3 bases and J 3 bases; nucleotides not matched to a gene: 8. The CDR3 is made up of 17 amino acids.